Listed below are T cell receptor beta chains from one sample, sequenced in a study of shared clonotypes between healthy human individuals. Data came from immunoSEQ multiplex PCR; TCRdb stores just in-frame clones and leaves some out. The profile covers about 1.1 million clones, with around three quarters appearing a single time and 0.89% taken by the ten largest. The sample was memory CD4+ T cells from PBMCs. Every receptor here comes from a man between 18 and 35 years old in good health. Some clones in this sample may be carry-over from other donors' samples. The CDR3 runs from the conserved cysteine through the conserved F or W. D genes are given only for firm matches. Clone size is given for some rows only: seen once, a few or many times, or a class if the clone is expanded.

abundance: few; d_gene: NA; v_gene: TRBV4-1; j_gene: TRBJ2-1; CDR3nt: TGCGCCAGCAGCCAGGCGGGCGGGCAACGGGATGAGCAGTTCTTC; CDR3aa: CASSQAGGQRDEQFF
abundance: NA; d_gene: NA; v_gene: TRBV11-2; j_gene: TRBJ2-1; CDR3nt: TGTGCCAGCTCCACGGATGAGCAGTTCTTC; CDR3aa: CASSTDEQFF
abundance: NA; d_gene: NA; v_gene: TRBV28; j_gene: TRBJ1-3; CDR3nt: TGTGCCAGCAGTTTAAAGGTCTCTGGAAACACCATATATTTT; CDR3aa: CASSLKVSGNTIYF
abundance: NA; d_gene: NA; v_gene: TRBV20-1; j_gene: TRBJ2-7; CDR3nt: TGCAGTGCTAATCGGAAATACGAGCAGTACTTC; CDR3aa: CSANRKYEQYF
abundance: NA; d_gene: NA; v_gene: TRBV5-1; j_gene: TRBJ1-1; CDR3nt: TGCGCCAGTCACGGCGGAAGGGCCAGGGTGACTGAAGCTTTCTTT; CDR3aa: CASHGGRARVTEAFF
abundance: NA; d_gene: TRBD1; v_gene: TRBV10-3; j_gene: TRBJ1-1; CDR3nt: TGTGCCATCAGTCCGGGACAGGGCTTCTGGGAAGCTTTCTTT; CDR3aa: CAISPGQGFWEAFF
abundance: few; d_gene: NA; v_gene: TRBV27; j_gene: TRBJ1-1; CDR3nt: TGTGCCAGCAGTTCCTCCACAGGGAACACTGAAGCTTTCTTT; CDR3aa: CASSSSTGNTEAFF
abundance: NA; d_gene: TRBD2; v_gene: TRBV9; j_gene: TRBJ2-1; CDR3nt: TGTGCCAGCAGCGCCTTAGCGGGAGGGGATAATGAGCAGTTCTTC; CDR3aa: CASSALAGGDNEQFF
abundance: many; d_gene: NA; v_gene: TRBV12-2; j_gene: TRBJ2-5; CDR3nt: TGTGCAAGTCGCTTGCGCTCGCGTAGCGGGAGGGCGCAAGAGACCCAGTACTTC; CDR3aa: CASRLRSRSGRAQETQYF
abundance: NA; d_gene: TRBD1; v_gene: TRBV29-1; j_gene: TRBJ1-2; CDR3nt: TGCAGCGTCGCAAGCAGGGGGGGATTCTATGGCTACACCTTC; CDR3aa: CSVASRGGFYGYTF
abundance: NA; d_gene: NA; v_gene: TRBV6-4; j_gene: TRBJ2-7; CDR3nt: TGTGCCAGCAGTGTGACTCCCTCCCCAAGCTACGAGCAGTACTTC; CDR3aa: CASSVTPSPSYEQYF
abundance: NA; d_gene: NA; v_gene: TRBV4-3; j_gene: TRBJ2-7; CDR3nt: TGCGCCAGCAGCCACCATCTGCCCGCCGGGATAGATTACGAGCAGTACTTC; CDR3aa: CASSHHLPAGIDYEQYF
abundance: NA; d_gene: NA; v_gene: TRBV7-8; j_gene: TRBJ1-1; CDR3nt: TGTGCCAGCAGCGCCGGTTTCGGAAACACTGAAGCTTTCTTT; CDR3aa: CASSAGFGNTEAFF
abundance: many; d_gene: NA; v_gene: TRBV5-1; j_gene: TRBJ2-5; CDR3nt: TGCGCCAGCAGGTGGGCAGCACAAGAGACCCAGTACTTC; CDR3aa: CASRWAAQETQYF
abundance: NA; d_gene: NA; v_gene: TRBV19; j_gene: TRBJ2-2; CDR3nt: TGTGCCAGTAGTATTACGGACTTCATCACCGGGGAGCTGTTTTTT; CDR3aa: CASSITDFITGELFF
abundance: NA; d_gene: NA; v_gene: TRBV6-6; j_gene: TRBJ2-5; CDR3nt: TGTGCCAGCAGCCGGGAAGAGACCCAGTACTTC; CDR3aa: CASSREETQYF
abundance: NA; d_gene: NA; v_gene: TRBV19; j_gene: TRBJ1-5; CDR3nt: TGTGCCAGTCAGGCGAGGATCAATCAGCCCCAGCATTTT; CDR3aa: CASQARINQPQHF
abundance: few; d_gene: NA; v_gene: TRBV11-2; j_gene: TRBJ2-7; CDR3nt: TGTGCCAGCAGCTTTTCGGGACCGCCGAGCTCCTACGAGCAGTACTTC; CDR3aa: CASSFSGPPSSYEQYF
abundance: once; d_gene: NA; v_gene: TRBV25-1; j_gene: TRBJ2-3; CDR3nt: TGTGCCAGCAGTGACAATCGCAGGGAACCCACAGATACGCAGTATTTT; CDR3aa: CASSDNRREPTDTQYF
abundance: NA; d_gene: TRBD1; v_gene: TRBV10-3; j_gene: TRBJ2-1; CDR3nt: TGTGCCATCAGTGAGTATGTGGGACAGGAGCAGTTCTTC; CDR3aa: CAISEYVGQEQFF
abundance: NA; d_gene: NA; v_gene: TRBV29-1; j_gene: TRBJ2-1; CDR3nt: TGCAGCGTTCGGAAACTAGGGCCGAACAATGAGCAGTTCTTC; CDR3aa: CSVRKLGPNNEQFF
abundance: NA; d_gene: NA; v_gene: TRBV5-1; j_gene: TRBJ1-2; CDR3nt: TGCGCCAGCAGCTTAGACGGTAGTGACTATGGCTACACCTTC; CDR3aa: CASSLDGSDYGYTF
abundance: NA; d_gene: TRBD1; v_gene: TRBV19; j_gene: TRBJ1-5; CDR3nt: TGTGCCAGTACCTCCGGGACAGGGGGCGGTCAGCCCCAGCATTTT; CDR3aa: CASTSGTGGGQPQHF
abundance: NA; d_gene: NA; v_gene: TRBV28; j_gene: TRBJ1-2; CDR3nt: TGTGCCAGCCTAGGGGTAAACTATGGCTACACCTTC; CDR3aa: CASLGVNYGYTF
abundance: NA; d_gene: NA; v_gene: TRBV7-2; j_gene: TRBJ1-1; CDR3nt: TGTGCCAGCAGCAGGGGACCCAAACTAAAAGGGGACACTGAAGCTTTCTTT; CDR3aa: CASSRGPKLKGDTEAFF
abundance: NA; d_gene: NA; v_gene: TRBV7-2; j_gene: TRBJ1-2; CDR3nt: TGTGCCAGCAGCCAAAATACAGGGACTTATGGCTACACCTTC; CDR3aa: CASSQNTGTYGYTF
abundance: NA; d_gene: TRBD1; v_gene: TRBV19; j_gene: TRBJ2-5; CDR3nt: TGTGCCAGTAGTGGGTATAGCGGGACAGGGGTAGAGACCCAGTACTTC; CDR3aa: CASSGYSGTGVETQYF
abundance: NA; d_gene: NA; v_gene: TRBV5-1; j_gene: TRBJ2-2; CDR3nt: TGCGCCAGCAGCTTGGGGCTAGCGTCTACCGGGGAGCTGTTTTTT; CDR3aa: CASSLGLASTGELFF
abundance: NA; d_gene: NA; v_gene: TRBV5-1; j_gene: TRBJ2-1; CDR3nt: TGCGCCAGCAGCTCTACGGCGGGCGGTCCATCCTACAATGAGCAGTTCTTC; CDR3aa: CASSSTAGGPSYNEQFF
abundance: NA; d_gene: TRBD2; v_gene: TRBV15; j_gene: TRBJ2-3; CDR3nt: TGTGCCACCAGCCAGGGACTAGCTAGCACCACAGATACGCAGTATTTT; CDR3aa: CATSQGLASTTDTQYF
abundance: NA; d_gene: TRBD1; v_gene: TRBV27; j_gene: TRBJ2-4; CDR3nt: TGTGCCAGCAGAAACCGGGACAGGGTTGGCATTCAGTACTTC; CDR3aa: CASRNRDRVGIQYF
abundance: NA; d_gene: NA; v_gene: TRBV27; j_gene: TRBJ1-1; CDR3nt: TGTGCCAGCAGTCTAACCCTCCTGGGGGACACTGAAGCTTTCTTT; CDR3aa: CASSLTLLGDTEAFF
abundance: NA; d_gene: NA; v_gene: TRBV4-2; j_gene: TRBJ1-2; CDR3nt: TGTGCCAGCAGCCCGCGGGGAGGAGATGGCTACACCTTC; CDR3aa: CASSPRGGDGYTF
abundance: NA; d_gene: NA; v_gene: TRBV10-3; j_gene: TRBJ1-4; CDR3nt: TGTGCCATCAGTGAGGCAGGGGCAACTAATGAAAAACTGTTTTTT; CDR3aa: CAISEAGATNEKLFF
abundance: NA; d_gene: NA; v_gene: TRBV5-4; j_gene: TRBJ2-7; CDR3nt: TGTGCCAGCAGCCCGGCGGGGACCAGGGGAGGCGAGCAGTACTTC; CDR3aa: CASSPAGTRGGEQYF
abundance: NA; d_gene: NA; v_gene: TRBV20-1; j_gene: TRBJ1-4; CDR3nt: TGCAGTGCTGCAGACCGGGTAAAACTGTTTTTT; CDR3aa: CSAADRVKLFF
abundance: NA; d_gene: NA; v_gene: TRBV21-1; j_gene: TRBJ1-2; CDR3nt: TGTGCCAGCAGCCCCCCGGGACAGGGTCCTTATGGCTACACCTTC; CDR3aa: CASSPPGQGPYGYTF
abundance: NA; d_gene: TRBD1; v_gene: TRBV14; j_gene: TRBJ2-3; CDR3nt: TGTGCCAGCAGCCTTTATTGGGACAGGACCACGGATACGCAGTATTTT; CDR3aa: CASSLYWDRTTDTQYF
abundance: few; d_gene: NA; v_gene: TRBV2; j_gene: TRBJ1-1; CDR3nt: TGTGCCAGCAGTGAAAGCGTCTGGACTACTGAAGCTTTCTTT; CDR3aa: CASSESVWTTEAFF
abundance: NA; d_gene: TRBD1; v_gene: TRBV9; j_gene: TRBJ2-7; CDR3nt: TGTGCCAGCAGCCCCAGGGGGTGGGAGAGCCTCTACGAGCAGTACTTC; CDR3aa: CASSPRGWESLYEQYF
abundance: NA; d_gene: NA; v_gene: TRBV11-2; j_gene: TRBJ2-1; CDR3nt: TGTGCCAGCAGCCCCCTTCGCGGGACCCAGAATGAGCAGTTCTTC; CDR3aa: CASSPLRGTQNEQFF
abundance: once; d_gene: NA; v_gene: TRBV5-1; j_gene: TRBJ1-4; CDR3nt: TGCGCCAGCAGCCCTGGACAGTTTAATGAAAAACTGTTTTTT; CDR3aa: CASSPGQFNEKLFF
abundance: NA; d_gene: NA; v_gene: TRBV5-1; j_gene: TRBJ2-7; CDR3nt: TGCGCCAGCAGCGGGGGGGCGGGAGCCTACGAGCAGTACTTC; CDR3aa: CASSGGAGAYEQYF
abundance: NA; d_gene: NA; v_gene: TRBV7-6; j_gene: TRBJ2-1; CDR3nt: TGTGCCAGCAGCTTACGCGGGGTTAGCTCCTACAATGAGCAGTTCTTC; CDR3aa: CASSLRGVSSYNEQFF